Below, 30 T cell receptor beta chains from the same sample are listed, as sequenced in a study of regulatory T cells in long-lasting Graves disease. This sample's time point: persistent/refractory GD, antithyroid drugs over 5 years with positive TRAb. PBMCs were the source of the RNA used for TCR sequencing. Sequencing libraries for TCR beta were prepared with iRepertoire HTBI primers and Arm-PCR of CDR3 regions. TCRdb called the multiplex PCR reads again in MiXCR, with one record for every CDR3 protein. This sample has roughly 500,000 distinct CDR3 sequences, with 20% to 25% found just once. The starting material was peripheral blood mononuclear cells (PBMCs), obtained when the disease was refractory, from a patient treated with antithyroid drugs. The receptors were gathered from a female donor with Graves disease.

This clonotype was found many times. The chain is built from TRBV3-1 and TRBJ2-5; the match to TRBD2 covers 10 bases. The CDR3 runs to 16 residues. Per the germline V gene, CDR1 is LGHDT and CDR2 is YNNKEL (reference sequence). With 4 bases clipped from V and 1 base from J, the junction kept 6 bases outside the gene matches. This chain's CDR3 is CASSPPRLAGQETQYF. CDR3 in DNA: TGTGCCAGCAGCCCGCCGAGACTAGCGGGCCAAGAGACCCAGTACTTC.

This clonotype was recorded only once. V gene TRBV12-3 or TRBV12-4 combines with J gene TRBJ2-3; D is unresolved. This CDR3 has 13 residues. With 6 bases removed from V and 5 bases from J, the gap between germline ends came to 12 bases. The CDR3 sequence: CASRRSFGDTQYF. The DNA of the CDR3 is TGTGCCAGCAGACGGTCCTTTGGAGATACGCAGTATTTT.

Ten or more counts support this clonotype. CDR3 sequence: CASSPELYQPQHF. Written as DNA, the CDR3 is TGCGCCAGCAGCCCTGAACTTTATCAGCCCCAGCATTTT. V and J are TRBV4-1 and TRBJ1-5; D remains ambiguous. Between the trimmed V and J ends, which lost 4 bases and 5 bases, there was a span of 9 bases. Germline loops: CDR1 MGHRA, CDR2 YSYEKL. This CDR3 comprises 13 residues.

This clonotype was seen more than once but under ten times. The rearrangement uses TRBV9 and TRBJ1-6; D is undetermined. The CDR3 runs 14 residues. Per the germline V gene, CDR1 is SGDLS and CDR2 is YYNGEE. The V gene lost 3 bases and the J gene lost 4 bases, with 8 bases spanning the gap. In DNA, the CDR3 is TGTGCCAGCAGCGGGGTAAATTATAATTCACCCCTCCACTTT. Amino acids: CASSGVNYNSPLHF.

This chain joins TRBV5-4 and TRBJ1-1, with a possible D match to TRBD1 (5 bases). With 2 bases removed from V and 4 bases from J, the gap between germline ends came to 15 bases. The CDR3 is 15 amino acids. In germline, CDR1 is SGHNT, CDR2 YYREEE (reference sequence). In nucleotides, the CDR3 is TGTGCCAGCAGCTTCCCGAATGGGGGGATCACTGAAGCTTTCTTT. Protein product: CASSFPNGGITEAFF.

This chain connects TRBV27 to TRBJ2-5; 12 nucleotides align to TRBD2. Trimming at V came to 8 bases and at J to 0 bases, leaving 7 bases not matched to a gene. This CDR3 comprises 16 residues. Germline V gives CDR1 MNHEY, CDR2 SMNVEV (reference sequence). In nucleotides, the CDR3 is TGTGCCAGCGCCTCCGGGACTAGCGGGTACCAAGAGACCCAGTACTTC. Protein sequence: CASASGTSGYQETQYF.

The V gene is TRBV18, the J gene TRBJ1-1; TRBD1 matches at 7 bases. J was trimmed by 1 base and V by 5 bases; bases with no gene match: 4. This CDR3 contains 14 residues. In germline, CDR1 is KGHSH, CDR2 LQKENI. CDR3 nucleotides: TGTGCCAGCTCAACCCAGGGGGAGAACACTGAAGCTTTCTTT. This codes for CASSTQGENTEAFF.

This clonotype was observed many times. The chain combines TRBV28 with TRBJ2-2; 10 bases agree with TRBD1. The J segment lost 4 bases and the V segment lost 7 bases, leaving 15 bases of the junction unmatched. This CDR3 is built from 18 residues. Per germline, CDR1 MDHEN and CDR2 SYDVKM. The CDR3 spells CASIPPVGTGDGTGELFF. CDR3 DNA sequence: TGTGCCAGCATACCTCCGGTGGGGACAGGGGATGGCACCGGGGAGCTGTTTTTT.

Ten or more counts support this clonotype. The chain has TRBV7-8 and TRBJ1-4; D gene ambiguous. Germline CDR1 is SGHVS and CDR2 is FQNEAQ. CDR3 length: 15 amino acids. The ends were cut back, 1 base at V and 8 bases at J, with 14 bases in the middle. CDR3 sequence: CASSLVGGGGEKLFF. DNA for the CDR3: TGTGCCAGCAGCTTAGTGGGAGGCGGAGGGGAAAAACTGTTTTTT.

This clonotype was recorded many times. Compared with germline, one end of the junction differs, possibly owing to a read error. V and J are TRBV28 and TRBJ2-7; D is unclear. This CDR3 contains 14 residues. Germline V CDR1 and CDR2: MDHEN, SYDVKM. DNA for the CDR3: TGTGCCACCAGTTTACCCCCAGAAAACTACGAGCAGTACTTC. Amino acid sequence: CATSLPPENYEQYF.

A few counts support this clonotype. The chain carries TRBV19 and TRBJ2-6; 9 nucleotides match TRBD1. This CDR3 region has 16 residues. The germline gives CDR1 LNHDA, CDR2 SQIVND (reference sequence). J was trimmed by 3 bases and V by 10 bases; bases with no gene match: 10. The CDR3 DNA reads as TGTGCCACCTCCTCGGGGACAGGGTTTGGGGCCAACGTCCTGACTTTC. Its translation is CATSSGTGFGANVLTF.

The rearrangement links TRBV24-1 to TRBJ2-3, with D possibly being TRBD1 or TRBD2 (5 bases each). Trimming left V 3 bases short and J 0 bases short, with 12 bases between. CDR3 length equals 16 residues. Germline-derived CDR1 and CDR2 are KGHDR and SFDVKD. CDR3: CATSDRDLRSTDTQYF. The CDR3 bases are TGTGCCACCAGTGATCGGGACCTACGGAGCACAGATACGCAGTATTTT.

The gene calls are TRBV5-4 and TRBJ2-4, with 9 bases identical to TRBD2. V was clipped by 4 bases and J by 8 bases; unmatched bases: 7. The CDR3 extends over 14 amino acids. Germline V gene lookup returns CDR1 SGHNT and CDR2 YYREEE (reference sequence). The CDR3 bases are TGTGCCAGCAGCACTTTAGCGGGAGAAGACATTCAGTACTTC. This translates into CASSTLAGEDIQYF.

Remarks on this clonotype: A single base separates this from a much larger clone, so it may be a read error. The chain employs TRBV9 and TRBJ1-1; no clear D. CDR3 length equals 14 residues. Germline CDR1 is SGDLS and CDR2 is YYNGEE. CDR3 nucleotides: TGTGCCAGCAGCAACCCCCCCCTGAACACTGAAGTTTTCTTT. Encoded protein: CASSNPPLNTEVFF.

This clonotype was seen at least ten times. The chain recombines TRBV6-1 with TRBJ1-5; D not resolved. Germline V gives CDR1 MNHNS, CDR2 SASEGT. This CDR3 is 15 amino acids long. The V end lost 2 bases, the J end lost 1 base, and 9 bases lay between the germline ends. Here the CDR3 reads CASSEFDGSNQPQHF. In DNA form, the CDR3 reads TGTGCCAGCAGTGAATTCGATGGAAGCAATCAGCCCCAGCATTTT.

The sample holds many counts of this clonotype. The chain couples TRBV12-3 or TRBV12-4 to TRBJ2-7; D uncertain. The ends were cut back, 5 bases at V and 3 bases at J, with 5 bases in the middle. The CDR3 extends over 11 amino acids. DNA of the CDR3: TGTGCCAGCAGTCGACTCTACGAGCAGTACTTC. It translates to CASSRLYEQYF.

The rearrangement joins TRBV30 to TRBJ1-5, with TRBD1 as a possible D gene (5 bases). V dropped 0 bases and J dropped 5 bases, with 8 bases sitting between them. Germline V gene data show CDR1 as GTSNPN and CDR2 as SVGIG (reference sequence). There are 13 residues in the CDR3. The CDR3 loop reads CAWSVGGYQPQHF. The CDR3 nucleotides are TGTGCCTGGAGTGTGGGGGGATATCAGCCCCAGCATTTT.

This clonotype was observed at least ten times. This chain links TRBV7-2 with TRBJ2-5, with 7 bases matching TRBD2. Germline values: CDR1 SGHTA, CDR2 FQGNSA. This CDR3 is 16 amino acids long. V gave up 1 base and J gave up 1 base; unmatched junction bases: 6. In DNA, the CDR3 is TGTGCCAGCAGCTTAGTGGGAGGGGCGAGCCAAGAGACCCAGTACTTC. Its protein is CASSLVGGASQETQYF. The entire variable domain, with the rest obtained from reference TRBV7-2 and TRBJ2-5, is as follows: GAGVSQSPSNKVTEKGKDVELRCDPISGHTALYWYRQSLGQGLEFLIYFQGNSAPDKSGLPSDRFSAERTGGSVSTLTIQRTQQEDSAVYLCASSLVGGASQETQYFGPGTRLLVL.

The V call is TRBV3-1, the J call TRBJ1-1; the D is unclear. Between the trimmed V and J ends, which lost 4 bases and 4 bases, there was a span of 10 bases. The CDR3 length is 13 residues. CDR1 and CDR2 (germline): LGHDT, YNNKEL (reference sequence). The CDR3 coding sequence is TGTGCCAGCAGCCCCCTCCGGGGCACTGAAGCTTTCTTT. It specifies CASSPLRGTEAFF.

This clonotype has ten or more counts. Written as DNA, the CDR3 is TGTGCCAGCAGTCCGCTTGGACGCGAGCAGTACTTC. Protein: CASSPLGREQYF. The chain recombines TRBV28 with TRBJ2-7; D unclear. Germline V gives CDR1 MDHEN, CDR2 SYDVKM. This CDR3 region has 12 residues. Trimming pared 5 bases from V and 6 bases from J, leaving 11 bases between.

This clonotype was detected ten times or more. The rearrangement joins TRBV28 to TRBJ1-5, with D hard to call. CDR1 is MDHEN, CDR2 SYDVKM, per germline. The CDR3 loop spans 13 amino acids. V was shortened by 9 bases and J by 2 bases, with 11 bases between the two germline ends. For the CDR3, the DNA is TGTGCCAGTTACCGTGGGGGCAATCAGCCCCAGCATTTT. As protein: CASYRGGNQPQHF.

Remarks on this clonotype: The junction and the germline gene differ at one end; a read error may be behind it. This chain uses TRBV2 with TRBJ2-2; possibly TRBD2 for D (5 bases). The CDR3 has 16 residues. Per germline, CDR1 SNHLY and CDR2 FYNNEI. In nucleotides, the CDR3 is TGTGCCAGCTCTCCATATGGGCCGCCGAACGCCGGGGAGCTGCTTTTT. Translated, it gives CASSPYGPPNAGELLF.

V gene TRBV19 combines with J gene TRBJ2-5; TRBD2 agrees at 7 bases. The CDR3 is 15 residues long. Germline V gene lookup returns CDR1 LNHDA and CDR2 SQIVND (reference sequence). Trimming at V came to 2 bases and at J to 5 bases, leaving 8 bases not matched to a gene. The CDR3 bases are TGTGCCAGTAGTATAACCAGAGGGGAGGGGGAGACCCAGTACTTC. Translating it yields CASSITRGEGETQYF.

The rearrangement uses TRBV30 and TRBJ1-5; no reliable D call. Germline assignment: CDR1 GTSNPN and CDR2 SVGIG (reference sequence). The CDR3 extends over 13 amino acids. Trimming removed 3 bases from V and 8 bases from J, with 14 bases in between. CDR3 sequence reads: CAWSQSDGEPQHF. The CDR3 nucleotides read TGTGCCTGGAGCCAGAGCGATGGGGAGCCCCAGCATTTT.

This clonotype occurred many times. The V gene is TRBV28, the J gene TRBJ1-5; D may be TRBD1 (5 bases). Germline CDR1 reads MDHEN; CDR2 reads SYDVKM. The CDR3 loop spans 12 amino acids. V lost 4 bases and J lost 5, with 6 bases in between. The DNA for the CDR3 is TGTGCCAGCAGTTCGACAGATCAGCCCCAGCATTTT. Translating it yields CASSSTDQPQHF.

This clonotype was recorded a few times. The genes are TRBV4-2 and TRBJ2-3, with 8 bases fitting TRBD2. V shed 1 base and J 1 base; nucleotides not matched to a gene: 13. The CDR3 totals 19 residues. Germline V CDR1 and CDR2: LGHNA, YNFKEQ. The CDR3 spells CASSQGDNSGTAGTDTQYF. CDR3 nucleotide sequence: TGTGCCAGCAGCCAAGGAGACAATAGCGGGACGGCGGGCACAGATACGCAGTATTTT.

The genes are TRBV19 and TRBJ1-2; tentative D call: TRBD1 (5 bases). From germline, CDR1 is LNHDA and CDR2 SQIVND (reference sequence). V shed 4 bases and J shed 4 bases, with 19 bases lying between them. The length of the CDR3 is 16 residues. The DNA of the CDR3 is TGTGCCAGTAGTACCCAAACAGGAGACGTGGGCTATGGCTACACCTTC. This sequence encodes CASSTQTGDVGYGYTF.

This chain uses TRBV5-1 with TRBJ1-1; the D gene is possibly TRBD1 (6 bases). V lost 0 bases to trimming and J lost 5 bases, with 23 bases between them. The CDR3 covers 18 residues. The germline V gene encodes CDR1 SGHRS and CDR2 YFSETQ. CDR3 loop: CASSLEGGSQGRGTEAFF. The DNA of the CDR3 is TGCGCCAGCAGCTTGGAGGGGGGATCACAGGGTAGAGGGACTGAAGCTTTCTTT.

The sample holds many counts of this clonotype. CDR3 sequence reads: CASSIQGNPNEKLFF. The CDR3 DNA is TGTGCCAGCAGCATACAGGGAAATCCTAATGAAAAACTGTTTTTT. The chain recombines TRBV7-2 with TRBJ1-4, with D tentatively TRBD1 (6 bases). Germline V gene lookup returns CDR1 SGHTA and CDR2 FQGNSA. This CDR3 region has 15 residues. V was clipped by 5 bases and J by 3 bases, with 13 bases between them.

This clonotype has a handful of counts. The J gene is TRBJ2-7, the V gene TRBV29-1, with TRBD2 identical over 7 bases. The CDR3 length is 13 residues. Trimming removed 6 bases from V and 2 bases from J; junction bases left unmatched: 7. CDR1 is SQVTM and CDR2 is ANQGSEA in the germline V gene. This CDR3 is CSVRRGGAYEQYF. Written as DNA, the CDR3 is TGCAGCGTCCGCCGTGGGGGGGCCTACGAGCAGTACTTC.